This entry describes one TCR beta chain. Its antigen is undetermined. TCR beta was sequenced from blood CD8+ and CD4+ T cells. TEMRA cells were FACS-enriched, while CD8+ and CD4+ T cells were negatively isolated. This sample is drawn from a study of CD8 T cells in Susac syndrome. Points from the study as a whole: The study conceded that its TCR sequencing and HLA analysis involved relatively few individuals.

The RNA input was 0.5 to 1 ug, and it was reverse transcribed with random hexamers. An immunoSEQ multiplex PCR amplified TCR beta CDR3 over 54 Vbeta and 13 Jbeta. TCRdb reprocessed the immunoSEQ multiplex PCR reads with MiXCR, giving one entry per CDR3 protein. The profile covers about 400,000 distinct CDR3 sequences, with 85% appearing a single time and roughly 0.11% taken by the ten largest. The CDR3 is made up of 16 amino acids. Per germline, CDR1 WNHNN and CDR2 SYGVQD (reference sequence). V was clipped by 3 bases and J by 2 bases; unmatched bases: 7. The chain has TRBV10-1 and TRBJ2-1, with 7 bases aligning to TRBD2. The material sequenced was CD8+ T cells from PBMCs. The sequence came from a human donor with multiple sclerosis. The CDR3 region is CASSDQGGAPYNEQFF. The CDR3 DNA reads as TGCGCCAGCAGTGATCAGGGAGGGGCTCCCTACAATGAGCAGTTCTTC.